One and the same sample provided the 31 T cell receptor beta chains below, sequenced in a study of a mutant IDH1 vaccine in newly diagnosed glioma. TCRdb's table, derived via immunoSEQ multiplex PCR, lists solely in-frame clones and lacks some. The data contain about 55,000 clones, about 80% of them singletons. Their target antigens are unknown. Time point defined: week 23, last vaccination. Topical imiquimod was applied with each vaccine dose, which held 300 ug of mutant IDH1 20-mer peptide. Sample: PBMCs, taken from a glioma patient whose treatment included an IDH1 peptide vaccine. Every receptor here comes from a man between 35 and 55 years old with glioma.

The V gene is TRBV7-2, the J gene TRBJ2-1, with D unclear. Trimming shortened V by 4 bases and J by 0 bases, and 4 bases separated the two germline ends. CDR3 length: 13 residues. The germline V gene has CDR1 SGHTA and CDR2 FQGNSA. The CDR3 spells CASSSYSYNEQFF. The CDR3 DNA follows: TGTGCCAGCAGCTCCTACTCCTACAATGAGCAGTTCTTC.

This clone was seen a handful of times. The chain is built from TRBV6-4 and TRBJ2-2; 7 nucleotides agree with TRBD1. CDR3 length equals 13 residues. Trimming took 8 bases from V and 3 from J; bases not matched to a gene: 3. Germline V gives CDR1 MRHNA, CDR2 SNTAGT. The CDR3 reads CASGDRDTGELFF. CDR3 nucleotides: TGTGCCAGCGGCGACAGGGACACCGGGGAGCTGTTTTTT.

The gene calls are TRBV5-4 and TRBJ1-1, with TRBD1 as a possible D gene (6 bases). Germline assignment: CDR1 SGHNT and CDR2 YYREEE (reference sequence). Trimming took 0 bases from V and 1 from J, leaving 13 bases between them. CDR3 length equals 16 residues. CDR3 nucleotide sequence: TGTGCCAGCAGCTTGGACTGGGGGGCTCCGAACACTGAAGCTTTCTTT. Encoded protein: CASSLDWGAPNTEAFF.

The chain uses TRBV30 and TRBJ1-6, with D tentatively TRBD1 (5 bases). Germline loops: CDR1 GTSNPN, CDR2 SVGIG (reference sequence). Trimming took off 3 bases at V and 7 bases at J, with 13 bases between the two ends. This CDR3 region has 14 residues. Written as DNA, the CDR3 is TGTGCCTGGAGGGGAGGGGCAGTGAATTCACCCCTCCACTTT. It encodes CAWRGGAVNSPLHF.

The chain uses TRBV7-9 and TRBJ2-7; 7 bases line up with TRBD1. There are 15 residues in the CDR3. From germline, CDR1 is SEHNR and CDR2 FQNEAQ (reference sequence). Trimming removed 5 bases from V and 0 bases from J; junction bases left unmatched: 7. The CDR3 sequence: CASSPGTESSYEQYF. In DNA form, the CDR3 reads TGTGCCAGCAGCCCCGGGACAGAGAGCTCCTACGAGCAGTACTTC.

The chain links TRBV13 to TRBJ1-2; D not certain. CDR1 is PRHDT and CDR2 is FYEKMQ in the germline V gene (reference sequence). CDR3 length equals 11 residues. V was cut by 2 bases and J by 5 bases, with 3 bases left in between. CDR3 amino acids: CASSLTYGYTF. In DNA, the CDR3 is TGTGCCAGCAGCTTAACTTATGGCTACACCTTC.

The chain links TRBV19 to TRBJ2-1, with TRBD1 identical over 8 bases. In germline, CDR1 is LNHDA, CDR2 SQIVND (reference sequence). The length of the CDR3 is 13 residues. V lost 6 bases and J lost 8; bases outside the gene matches: 6. The CDR3 here is CASSHRGAYEQFF. DNA of the CDR3: TGTGCCAGTAGCCACAGGGGGGCCTATGAGCAGTTCTTC.

The chain employs TRBV29-1 and TRBJ1-4; 7 bases are a match to TRBD1. The germline V gene encodes CDR1 SQVTM and CDR2 ANQGSEA. The CDR3 extends over 15 amino acids. J was trimmed by 3 bases and V by 5 bases; bases with no gene match: 9. The CDR3 here is CSVRRGQGSNEKLFF. The CDR3 bases are TGCAGCGTTCGGAGGGGGCAAGGGTCTAATGAAAAACTGTTTTTT.

The V gene is TRBV5-6, the J gene TRBJ1-2; D remains unclear. V lost 4 bases to trimming and J lost 3 bases, with 7 bases between them. The germline V gene has CDR1 SGHDT and CDR2 YYEEEE. This CDR3 comprises 12 residues. CDR3 coding DNA: TGTGCCAGCAGCCGGACCCACTATGGCTACACCTTC. Amino acid sequence: CASSRTHYGYTF.

The chain carries TRBV7-8 and TRBJ1-5; D remains unclear. The length of the CDR3 is 14 residues. Germline CDR1 reads SGHVS; CDR2 reads FQNEAQ. The germline V and J ends were trimmed by 5 bases and 2 bases, with 10 bases remaining between them. The CDR3 is CASSATEGNQPQHF. The DNA of the CDR3 is TGTGCCAGCAGCGCTACGGAGGGCAATCAGCCCCAGCATTTT.

The chain's CDR3 is CASSYGGSYEQYF. The CDR3 DNA is TGTGCCAGCAGCTATGGGGGCTCCTACGAGCAGTACTTC. The chain is built from TRBV7-2 and TRBJ2-7; perhaps D is TRBD1 or TRBD2 (5 bases each). This CDR3 is built from 13 residues. Germline V gives CDR1 SGHTA, CDR2 FQGNSA. V was shortened by 4 bases and J by 0 bases, with 7 bases between the two germline ends.

The chain couples TRBV2 to TRBJ2-6; 9 bases are shared with TRBD1. V shed 6 bases and J 3 bases; nucleotides not matched to a gene: 12. Germline V gene data show CDR1 as SNHLY and CDR2 as FYNNEI. The CDR3 runs to 18 residues. The CDR3 spells CASRGGQGISDGANVLTF. The CDR3 DNA reads as TGTGCCAGCAGGGGAGGACAGGGGATTTCGGATGGGGCCAACGTCCTGACTTTC.

The chain couples TRBV2 to TRBJ2-5; D is unclear. The CDR3 has 14 amino acids. Trimming left V 6 bases short and J 5 bases short, with 16 bases between. Germline V CDR1 and CDR2: SNHLY, FYNNEI. The CDR3 nucleotides read TGTGCCAGCAGGGTCTCCAATAACGCGGAGACCCAGTACTTC. As protein: CASRVSNNAETQYF.

The chain uses TRBV7-6 and TRBJ2-7; maybe TRBD1 (6 bases). V lost 2 bases to trimming and J lost 7 bases, with 18 bases between them. The CDR3 contains 15 residues. Germline CDR1 and CDR2: SGHVS and FNYEAQ. CDR3 region: CASSLFDRGWGEQYF. DNA for the CDR3: TGTGCCAGCAGCTTATTTGATAGGGGGTGGGGGGAGCAGTACTTC.

The chain recombines TRBV7-9 with TRBJ1-5, with D perhaps matching TRBD1 (6 bases). CDR1 is SEHNR, CDR2 FQNEAQ, per germline (reference sequence). V gave up 5 bases and J gave up 4 bases, with 9 bases separating them. The CDR3 is made up of 13 amino acids. The CDR3 region is CASSQGMNQPQHF. The CDR3 nucleotides are TGTGCCAGCAGCCAGGGGATGAATCAGCCCCAGCATTTT. The variable domain in full, completed from reference TRBV7-9 and TRBJ1-5, reads DTGVSQNPRHKITKRGQNVTFRCDPISEHNRLYWYRQTLGQGPEFLTYFQNEAQLEKSRLLSDRFSAERPKGSFSTLEIQRTEQGDSAMYLCASSQGMNQPQHFGDGTRLSIL.

V gene TRBV30 combines with J gene TRBJ1-3; 8 nucleotides line up with TRBD1. The germline V gene encodes CDR1 GTSNPN and CDR2 SVGIG (reference sequence). This CDR3 has 13 amino acids. The trim removed 8 bases at V and 1 base at J, leaving 4 bases unmatched. The CDR3 sequence is CALDRGSGNTIYF. CDR3 nucleotide sequence: TGTGCCCTCGACAGGGGTTCTGGAAACACCATATATTTT.

The chain has TRBV4-1 and TRBJ2-7; D is perhaps TRBD1 (5 bases). CDR1 is MGHRA and CDR2 is YSYEKL in the germline V gene. The CDR3 loop spans 15 amino acids. V lost 0 bases and J lost 0, with 9 bases in between. CDR3 DNA: TGCGCCAGCAGCCAAGAAAACAGGCGCTCCTACGAGCAGTACTTC. Protein sequence: CASSQENRRSYEQYF.

This chain uses TRBV30 with TRBJ2-7; 9 bases agree with TRBD1. The ends lost 8 bases at V and 3 bases at J; junction bases unmatched: 11. The CDR3 loop spans 14 amino acids. Germline CDR1 is GTSNPN and CDR2 is SVGIG (reference sequence). This CDR3 is CAGDRVAGHYEQYF. The CDR3 nucleotides read TGTGCCGGGGACAGGGTGGCAGGGCACTACGAGCAGTACTTC.

This rearrangement joins TRBV18 to TRBJ1-1, with D possibly being TRBD1 (5 bases). Germline assignment: CDR1 KGHSH and CDR2 LQKENI. V was trimmed by 6 bases and J by 4 bases, leaving 6 bases between them. The CDR3 is 11 residues long. The CDR3 loop is CASSGLTEAFF. CDR3 nucleotide sequence: TGTGCCAGCTCGGGGCTCACTGAAGCTTTCTTT.

The V gene is TRBV18, the J gene TRBJ1-2; D is perhaps TRBD1 (5 bases). V was clipped by 2 bases and J by 1 base, with 8 bases between them. CDR1 is KGHSH and CDR2 is LQKENI in the germline V gene. The CDR3 totals 14 residues. The CDR3 coding sequence is TGTGCCAGCTCACCAGGGGACGTTAACTATGGCTACACCTTC. Protein: CASSPGDVNYGYTF.

The chain combines TRBV10-1 with TRBJ1-2; 9 bases fit TRBD1. After removal of 4 bases from V and 4 bases from J, the junction contained 4 bases not matched to a gene. Per germline, CDR1 WNHNN and CDR2 SYGVQD (reference sequence). The CDR3 runs to 14 residues. CDR3 loop: CASSGGQGSYGYTF. DNA of the CDR3: TGCGCCAGCAGTGGGGGACAGGGCTCCTATGGCTACACCTTC.

This clone was found once. The V call is TRBV13, the J call TRBJ2-3; 7 nucleotides match TRBD1. Germline V CDR1 and CDR2: PRHDT, FYEKMQ (reference sequence). V gave up 2 bases and J gave up 2 bases; unmatched junction bases: 4. The CDR3 spans 15 residues. CDR3 sequence: CASSLRDRPTDTQYF. The CDR3 bases are TGTGCCAGCAGCTTACGGGACAGACCCACAGATACGCAGTATTTT.

The chain links TRBV4-1 to TRBJ1-2; D remains unclear. This CDR3 has 14 amino acids. The ends were cut back, 0 bases at V and 3 bases at J, with 8 bases in the middle. Germline V gene data show CDR1 as MGHRA and CDR2 as YSYEKL. The CDR3 loop reads CASSQDPGDYGYTF. CDR3 bases: TGCGCCAGCAGCCAAGATCCCGGAGACTATGGCTACACCTTC.

CDR3 nucleotide sequence: TGTGCCATCAGCACTAGCGTGGAGACCCAGTACTTC. Translating it yields CAISTSVETQYF. V is TRBV10-3 and J is TRBJ2-5; 7 bases match TRBD2. V was clipped by 6 bases and J by 5 bases; unmatched bases: 3. The germline V gene encodes CDR1 ENHRY and CDR2 SYGVKD. The CDR3 is 12 amino acids.

The sample holds one count of this clone. The chain joins TRBV6-1 to TRBJ1-5; a possible D gene is TRBD1 (6 bases). The CDR3 loop spans 15 amino acids. Germline CDR1 MNHNS, CDR2 SASEGT. V gave up 6 bases and J gave up 6 bases, with 18 bases separating them. DNA for the CDR3: TGTGCCAGCAGCGCGGACAGTGGAGGGGGTCAGCCCCAGCATTTT. Its translation: CASSADSGGGQPQHF.

The chain recombines TRBV30 with TRBJ2-7; D possibly corresponds to TRBD1 (5 bases). Germline CDR1 and CDR2: GTSNPN and SVGIG (reference sequence). The CDR3 spans 12 residues. The ends were cut back, 7 bases at V and 6 bases at J, with 16 bases in the middle. The CDR3 protein is CAFRPMGLEQYF. CDR3 in DNA: TGTGCCTTCCGGCCTATGGGGCTCGAGCAGTACTTC.

This clone was seen only a few times. The chain carries TRBV7-9 and TRBJ2-7, with D maybe TRBD2 (7 bases). The CDR3 runs 14 residues. Trimming took 1 base from V and 5 from J, leaving 12 bases between them. Germline V gene lookup returns CDR1 SEHNR and CDR2 FQNEAQ (reference sequence). CDR3: CASSLDGGLDEQYF. In nucleotides, the CDR3 is TGTGCCAGCAGCTTAGACGGGGGGCTAGACGAGCAGTACTTC.

This sequence joins TRBV7-6 and TRBJ1-4; 7 bases fit TRBD1. The germline V gene encodes CDR1 SGHVS and CDR2 FNYEAQ. Trimming removed 4 bases from V and 1 base from J; junction bases left unmatched: 21. The CDR3 spans 21 residues. This chain's CDR3 is CASSSNSGKQGSYRTNEKLFF. CDR3 sequence (DNA): TGTGCCAGCAGCTCGAACTCGGGGAAACAGGGGAGTTACAGAACTAATGAAAAACTGTTTTTT.

The gene calls are TRBV7-6 and TRBJ2-7; TRBD1 agrees at 10 bases. CDR3 length: 16 residues. CDR1 and CDR2 (germline): SGHVS, FNYEAQ. The trim removed 5 bases at V and 2 bases at J, leaving 9 bases unmatched. CDR3 in amino acids: CASSPMGGTGAYEQYF. The CDR3 bases are TGTGCCAGCAGCCCAATGGGAGGGACAGGGGCCTACGAGCAGTACTTC.

V is TRBV6-1 and J is TRBJ1-1; D uncertain. There are 15 residues in the CDR3. With 0 bases removed from V and 5 bases from J, the gap between germline ends came to 13 bases. The germline V gene encodes CDR1 MNHNS and CDR2 SASEGT. Here the CDR3 reads CASSEAGQTWTEAFF. The CDR3 DNA reads as TGTGCCAGCAGTGAAGCAGGGCAAACATGGACTGAAGCTTTCTTT.

This sequence joins TRBV5-1 and TRBJ2-1; 7 positions match TRBD2. In germline, CDR1 is SGHRS, CDR2 YFSETQ. CDR3 size: 16 residues. With V trimmed by 0 bases and J by 0 bases, 3 bases remained unmatched. The CDR3 DNA follows: TGCGCCAGCAGCTTGGCATGGGGGGGCTCCTACAATGAGCAGTTCTTC. Residues: CASSLAWGGSYNEQFF.